The present entry profiles one TCR beta chain with its context. Its antigen is still unknown. CDR3 size: 16 residues. CDR1 LGHDT and CDR2 YNNKEL come from the germline V gene (reference sequence). V lost 4 bases and J lost 2, with 16 bases in between. Assay: immunoSEQ multiplex PCR; the TCRdb copy retains only in-frame clones and omits some. This table holds roughly 150,000 clones, almost 95% found once. The data are from a study of T cell responses to AZD1222 COVID-19 vaccine. For the study at large: Second-dose recipients at about 4 or about 12 weeks were treated as one pooled group. Findings and caveats of the study: Unmutated variant regions are reportedly the target of nearly half of TCRs that are spike-specific.

This rearrangement joins TRBV3-1 (or the pseudogene TRBV3-2) to TRBJ2-3; TRBD1 is a possible D gene (5 bases). The specimen was peripheral blood, collected on day 0 of AZD1222 vaccination. This clonotype originated in an adult in good health. Written as DNA, the CDR3 is TGTGCCAGCAGCCGATCAGGGATCGGCTACACAGATACGCAGTATTTT. This codes for CASSRSGIGYTDTQYF.